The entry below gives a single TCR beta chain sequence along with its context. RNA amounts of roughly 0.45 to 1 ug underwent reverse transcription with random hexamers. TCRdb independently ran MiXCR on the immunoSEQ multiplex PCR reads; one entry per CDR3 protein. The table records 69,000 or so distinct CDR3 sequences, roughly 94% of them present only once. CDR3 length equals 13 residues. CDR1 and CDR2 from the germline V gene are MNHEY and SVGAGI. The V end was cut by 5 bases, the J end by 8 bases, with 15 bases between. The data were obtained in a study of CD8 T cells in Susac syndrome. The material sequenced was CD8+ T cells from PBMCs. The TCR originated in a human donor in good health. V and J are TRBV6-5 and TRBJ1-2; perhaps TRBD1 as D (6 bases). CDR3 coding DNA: TGTGCCAGCAGTCTCCTCTCAGGGGTCGGCTACACCTTC. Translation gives CASSLLSGVGYTF.